This TCR beta chain was sequenced for a study of T cell responses to AZD1222 COVID-19 vaccine. Germline V gene lookup returns CDR1 GTSNPN and CDR2 SVGIG (reference sequence). This CDR3 has 13 residues. Trimming shortened V by 2 bases and J by 5 bases, and 13 bases separated the two germline ends. Study-wide points: Repertoire sampling happened only post peak T cell response. Among AZD1222 vaccinees, only 5 to 7 were seropositive at baseline. Clonal diversity was possibly underestimated; the donors were predominantly white British and more often female.

Sequenced by immunoSEQ multiplex PCR; TCRdb stores in-frame clones only, minus some. Among about 120,000 clones listed, about 90% were seen once. A note on this clone: Its antigen is not known.

The material was peripheral blood, obtained on day 0 of AZD1222 vaccination. The rearrangement uses TRBV30 and TRBJ2-7, with D perhaps being TRBD1 or TRBD2 (6 bases each). This receptor was identified in an adult in good health. CDR3 loop: CAWSWGAAHEQYF. The CDR3 DNA sequence: TGTGCCTGGAGTTGGGGGGCCGCTCACGAGCAGTACTTC.